These 10 T cell receptor beta chains came from one sample sequenced in a study of cytotoxic CD8 clonotypes in ibrutinib-treated CLL. The method was immunoSEQ multiplex PCR; TCRdb's version includes in-frame clones alone and lacks a portion of them. This table has about 68,000 clones, about nine tenths appearing once. The sample here was PBMCs, taken after 12 months of ibrutinib treatment. The receptors come from a human donor with chronic lymphocytic leukemia.

The rearrangement joins TRBV19 to TRBJ2-7, with D uncertain. CDR3 length: 13 residues. The germline V gene has CDR1 LNHDA and CDR2 SQIVND (reference sequence). Deletions cut 4 bases from V and 3 bases from J, with 10 bases between. CDR3 protein: CASSTGRYYEQYF. In nucleotides, the CDR3 is TGTGCCAGTAGTACCGGACGGTACTACGAGCAGTACTTC.

This clone was seen just once. The rearrangement joins TRBV9 to TRBJ2-7; 14 bases match TRBD2. Germline CDR1 and CDR2: SGDLS and YYNGEE. The CDR3 spans 19 residues. After removal of 4 bases from V and 2 bases from J, the junction contained 14 bases not matched to a gene. The DNA for the CDR3 is TGTGCCAGCAGCCCCCCGGGAGGACTAGCGGGAGGTATAGCCTACGAGCAGTACTTC. This gives the protein CASSPPGGLAGGIAYEQYF.

This sequence joins TRBV5-1 and TRBJ2-3; no definite D call. The V gene lost 7 bases and the J gene lost 0 bases, with 6 bases spanning the gap. CDR3 size: 12 residues. Germline CDR1 is SGHRS and CDR2 is YFSETQ. The CDR3 sequence is CASSDSTDTQYF. CDR3 bases: TGCGCCAGCTCGGACAGCACAGATACGCAGTATTTT.

J is TRBJ1-2 and V is TRBV5-1, with 9 bases fitting TRBD1. V was clipped by 4 bases and J by 5 bases; unmatched bases: 3. The length of the CDR3 is 13 residues. CDR1 and CDR2 from the germline V gene are SGHRS and YFSETQ. The CDR3 bases are TGCGCCAGCAGCGCCGGACAGGGGTATGGCTACACCTTC. Translating it yields CASSAGQGYGYTF.

The chain carries TRBV30 and TRBJ1-1; D unresolved. This CDR3 spans 12 amino acids. Germline V gene lookup returns CDR1 GTSNPN and CDR2 SVGIG (reference sequence). The V gene lost 2 bases and the J gene lost 4 bases, with 8 bases spanning the gap. The DNA of the CDR3 is TGTGCCTGGAGTCTAATGGGCACTGAAGCTTTCTTT. Its translation: CAWSLMGTEAFF.

This chain connects TRBV6-5 to TRBJ2-2, with unresolved D. Germline assignment: CDR1 MNHEY and CDR2 SVGAGI. This CDR3 is built from 15 residues. V was trimmed by 6 bases and J by 4 bases, leaving 15 bases between them. The CDR3 nucleotides read TGTGCCAGCAGACCATTAATTTTAGGCACCGGGGAGCTGTTTTTT. Translated, it gives CASRPLILGTGELFF.

The chain has TRBV19 and TRBJ1-1, with D uncertain. The CDR3 spans 16 residues. Germline CDR1 LNHDA, CDR2 SQIVND (reference sequence). V was trimmed by 9 bases and J by 6 bases, leaving 26 bases between them. The CDR3 DNA is TGTGCCAGCTCCCGGAACAGCGGGGTAAACCAGCCTGAAGCTTTCTTT. Translation gives CASSRNSGVNQPEAFF.

This clone was seen only once. The chain is built from TRBV7-8 and TRBJ2-2, with 12 bases aligning to TRBD1. After removal of 4 bases from V and 8 bases from J, the junction contained 5 bases not matched to a gene. Germline V gene lookup returns CDR1 SGHVS and CDR2 FQNEAQ. This CDR3 region has 15 residues. CDR3 residues: CASSSGQGAPGELFF. The CDR3 DNA reads TGTGCCAGCAGCTCGGGACAGGGGGCTCCTGGGGAGCTGTTTTTT.

The chain uses TRBV6-5 and TRBJ1-1; the D gene is possibly TRBD1 (6 bases). Trimming removed 2 bases at V and 10 bases at J, with 17 bases between. CDR1 and CDR2 (germline): MNHEY, SVGAGI. The CDR3 runs 14 residues. The CDR3 here is CASSYPPGGGTAFF. The DNA for the CDR3 is TGTGCCAGCAGTTACCCACCGGGGGGGGGCACAGCTTTCTTT.

The chain couples TRBV6-6 to TRBJ2-1; D unclear. This CDR3 contains 14 residues. Germline lookup yields CDR1 MNHNY and CDR2 SVGAGI (reference sequence). Trimming removed 0 bases at V and 5 bases at J, with 8 bases between. The CDR3 sequence: CASSYSPVNNEQFF. The CDR3 DNA reads as TGTGCCAGCAGTTACTCACCTGTTAACAATGAGCAGTTCTTC.